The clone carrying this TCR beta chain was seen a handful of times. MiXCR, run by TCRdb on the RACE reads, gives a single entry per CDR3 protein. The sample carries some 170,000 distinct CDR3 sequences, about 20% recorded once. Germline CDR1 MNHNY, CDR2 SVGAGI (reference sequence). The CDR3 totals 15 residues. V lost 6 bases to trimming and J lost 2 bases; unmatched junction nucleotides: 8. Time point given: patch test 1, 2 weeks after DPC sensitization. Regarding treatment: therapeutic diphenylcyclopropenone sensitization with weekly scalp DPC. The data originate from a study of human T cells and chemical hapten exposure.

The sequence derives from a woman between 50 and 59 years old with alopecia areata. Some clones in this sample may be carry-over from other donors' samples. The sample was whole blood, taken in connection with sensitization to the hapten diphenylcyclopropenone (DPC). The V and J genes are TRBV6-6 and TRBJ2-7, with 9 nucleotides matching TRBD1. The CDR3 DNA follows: TGTGCCAGCAGCACCGGGACAGGGACAACCTACGAGCAGTACTTC. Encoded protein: CASSTGTGTTYEQYF.